These 17 T cell receptor beta chains came from one sample sequenced in a study of shared clonotypes between healthy human individuals. The repertoire was sequenced with immunoSEQ multiplex PCR; TCRdb's copy has only in-frame clones and lacks some. Of a few million clones listed, about 92% are singletons. The sample comprised naive CD4+ T cells sorted from blood. Subset here: CD45RA+ positively selected. The receptor set was obtained from a man aged 18 to 29 in good health.

This rearrangement joins TRBV19 to TRBJ2-5, with D possibly TRBD2 on 5 matching bases. Germline CDR1 and CDR2: LNHDA and SQIVND (reference sequence). V was cut by 0 bases and J by 5 bases, with 7 bases left in between. The CDR3 sequence is 13 residues long. CDR3 loop: CASSIDPGETQYF. The CDR3 coding sequence is TGTGCCAGTAGTATAGATCCGGGGGAGACCCAGTACTTC. The whole variable domain, filled in from reference TRBV19 and TRBJ2-5, reads DGGITQSPKYLFRKEGQNVTLSCEQNLNHDAMYWYRQDPGQGLRLIYYSQIVNDFQKGDIAEGYSVSREKKESFPLTVTSAQKNPTAFYLCASSIDPGETQYFGPGTRLLVL.

V gene TRBV5-1 combines with J gene TRBJ2-5; 12 bases are a match to TRBD2. From germline, CDR1 is SGHRS and CDR2 YFSETQ. V shed 2 bases, J shed 2 bases, and the junction held 4 bases outside the gene matches. CDR3 length equals 16 residues. The CDR3 loop reads CASSFALAGGQETQYF. The CDR3 DNA sequence: TGCGCCAGCAGCTTTGCCCTAGCGGGAGGGCAAGAGACCCAGTACTTC.

V gene TRBV25-1 combines with J gene TRBJ1-3; no clear D. The germline CDR1 and CDR2 sequences are MGHDK and SYGVNS. V was clipped by 4 bases and J by 0 bases, with 10 bases between them. The CDR3 is 15 residues long. In DNA, the CDR3 is TGTGCCAGCAGTGCCCGGTTTTCCTCTGGAAACACCATATATTTT. It specifies CASSARFSSGNTIYF.

CDR3 sequence (DNA): TGTGCCTGGCTAGCGGGGGCGTGCTCCTACGAGCAGTACTTC. This sequence encodes CAWLAGACSYEQYF. The chain couples TRBV30 to TRBJ2-7, with 10 bases that match TRBD2. The V gene end was trimmed by 5 bases and the J gene end by 0 bases; junction bases not matched to a gene: 4. The CDR3 is 14 amino acids. Germline assignment: CDR1 GTSNPN and CDR2 SVGIG (reference sequence).

The CDR3 reads CAISAGQGRGMDLLQPQHF. CDR3 bases: TGTGCCATCAGCGCCGGACAGGGGAGGGGAATGGATCTCCTTCAGCCCCAGCATTTT. The J gene is TRBJ1-5, the V gene TRBV10-3, with TRBD1 matching 9 bases. The CDR3 is 19 residues long. V was clipped by 6 bases and J by 6 bases; unmatched bases: 21. Per the germline V gene, CDR1 is ENHRY and CDR2 is SYGVKD.

The chain is built from TRBV5-8 and TRBJ1-6, with a possible D match to TRBD1 (6 bases). The germline V and J ends were trimmed by 4 bases and 7 bases, with 9 bases remaining between them. The CDR3 spans 13 residues. Germline lookup yields CDR1 SGHTS and CDR2 YDEGEE. The CDR3 DNA follows: TGTGCCAGCAGCCCCGGACAGAATTCACCCCTCCACTTT. Translated: CASSPGQNSPLHF.

The genes are TRBV6-1 and TRBJ1-5; 9 nucleotides line up with TRBD1. Germline V gene sequence: CDR1 MNHNS, CDR2 SASEGT. This CDR3 contains 15 residues. J gave up 4 bases and V 6 bases, and 7 bases lay outside the gene matches. The CDR3 DNA sequence: TGTGCCAGCAGGGGGACAGGGACAGAGAATCAGCCCCAGCATTTT. It encodes CASRGTGTENQPQHF.

This clone has just one count. The chain joins TRBV29-1 to TRBJ2-1, with a possible D match to TRBD2 (5 bases). The V gene lost 3 bases and the J gene lost 4 bases, with 16 bases spanning the gap. The CDR3 loop spans 15 amino acids. Germline-derived CDR1 and CDR2 are SQVTM and ANQGSEA. In DNA, the CDR3 is TGCAGCGTTGATTTCGGCCCGGGGAGATACAATGAGCAGTTCTTC. It codes for CSVDFGPGRYNEQFF.

Details on this clone: The sample holds other DNA sequences that translate to the same CDR3. This sequence joins TRBV28 and TRBJ2-7, with D possibly TRBD2 on 6 matching bases. Germline lookup yields CDR1 MDHEN and CDR2 SYDVKM. V lost 4 bases and J lost 1, with 8 bases in between. This CDR3 comprises 13 residues. The CDR3 DNA follows: TGTGCCAGCAGTTCTGGGGGGTCCTACGAGCAGTACTTC. Its translation is CASSSGGSYEQYF.

CDR3: CASSLGDRARAQYF. The CDR3 DNA reads as TGCGCCAGCAGCTTGGGGGACAGGGCCCGGGCCCAGTACTTC. The rearrangement joins TRBV5-1 to TRBJ2-5; 9 bases map to TRBD1. Looked up from germline, CDR1 is SGHRS and CDR2 is YFSETQ. The junction had 6 bases not matched to a gene; V was cut back by 0 bases and J by 9 bases. The CDR3 length is 14 residues.

The chain links TRBV6-4 to TRBJ2-1; D unresolved. CDR1 MRHNA and CDR2 SNTAGT come from the germline V gene. The CDR3 is made up of 13 amino acids. V was clipped by 5 bases and J by 5 bases, with 10 bases between them. This CDR3 reads CASSFQPNNEQFF. The CDR3 nucleotides read TGTGCCAGCAGTTTCCAGCCTAACAATGAGCAGTTCTTC.

This clone has more than one count but fewer than ten. The chain links TRBV27 to TRBJ2-7, with 12 bases lining up with TRBD2. Germline-derived CDR1 and CDR2 are MNHEY and SMNVEV (reference sequence). The junction had 4 bases not matched to a gene; V was cut back by 4 bases and J by 3 bases. This CDR3 contains 15 residues. CDR3 sequence: CASSWQTSGSYEQYF. CDR3 bases: TGTGCCAGCAGTTGGCAGACTAGCGGGAGCTACGAGCAGTACTTC.

The chain combines TRBV7-2 with TRBJ1-2; the D is unclear. Trimming removed 5 bases at V and 0 bases at J, with 13 bases between. The CDR3 totals 15 residues. Germline V gene data show CDR1 as SGHTA and CDR2 as FQGNSA. The CDR3 here is CASSPDGYTNYGYTF. CDR3 sequence (DNA): TGTGCCAGCAGCCCCGACGGGTACACTAACTATGGCTACACCTTC.

The rearrangement joins TRBV10-1 to TRBJ2-5; D unresolved. The J call could be wrong; TRBJ2-7 is a better fit for the DNA end. The CDR3 runs 11 residues. Germline CDR1 reads WNHNN; CDR2 reads SYGVQD (reference sequence). CDR3 bases: TGCGCCAGCAGTCCTCCCTACGAGCAGTACTTC. This gives the protein CASSPPYEQYF.

The chain is built from TRBV27 and TRBJ1-2, with D maybe TRBD1 (5 bases). Trimming left V 3 bases short and J 7 bases short, with 9 bases between. Germline CDR1 is MNHEY and CDR2 is SMNVEV (reference sequence). The length of the CDR3 is 12 residues. CDR3 sequence (DNA): TGTGCCAGCAGTTTGTCAGGGAGTGGCTACACCTTC. This gives the protein CASSLSGSGYTF.

The chain couples TRBV5-4 to TRBJ2-7, with 7 bases identical to TRBD2. Germline V gene sequence: CDR1 SGHNT, CDR2 YYREEE (reference sequence). Unmatched junction bases numbered 3, after V lost 4 bases and J lost 2 bases. The CDR3 has 13 amino acids. CDR3 DNA: TGTGCCAGCAGCCCGGGACTAACCTACGAGCAGTACTTC. Residues: CASSPGLTYEQYF.

J is TRBJ2-5 and V is TRBV7-9, with no clear D. CDR3 length equals 14 residues. Between the trimmed V and J ends, which lost 3 bases and 2 bases, there was a span of 10 bases. Germline loops: CDR1 SEHNR, CDR2 FQNEAQ (reference sequence). CDR3 amino acids: CASSFWPGQETQYF. The CDR3 nucleotides are TGTGCCAGCAGCTTTTGGCCTGGGCAAGAGACCCAGTACTTC.